A selection of T cell receptor beta chains follows, all from one sample in a study of vaccination effects on CD4 cells after COVID-19. Their antigens remain unidentified. The method was immunoSEQ multiplex PCR; TCRdb's version includes in-frame clones alone and lacks a portion of them. The table shows tens of thousands of clones, with about four fifths occurring only once. Source: CD4+ T cells from PBMCs cultured with HCoV-NL63 spike peptides, taken before COVID-19 vaccination. The receptors derive from a human donor who received a COVID-19 vaccine. CDR3s leave out the opening cysteine and the closing phenylalanine or tryptophan. The order of the fields is clone size, J gene, V gene, CDR3 protein. Size is stated for part of the rows, as once, few or many counts, or as a class when the clone is expanded.

. | TRBJ2-6 | TRBV7-3 | ASSRQGSGANVLT
. | TRBJ2-3 | TRBV24-1 | ATSVRGTDTQY
. | TRBJ2-1 | TRBV18 | ASSPIQGDEQF
. | TRBJ2-1 | TRBV7-9 | ASSSRSNEQF
once | TRBJ2-3 | TRBV7-9 | ASSLVASGGPDTQY
few | TRBJ1-1 | TRBV7-9 | ASRAGNTEAF
. | TRBJ1-3 | TRBV10-1 | ASGTGAGNTIY
. | TRBJ2-2 | TRBV7-2 | ASSARLAGNTGELF
. | TRBJ1-3 | TRBV6-5 | ASSSHSGNTIY
. | TRBJ2-6 | TRBV7-8 | ASRSSGANVLT
once | TRBJ2-5 | TRBV19 | ASSPPGQETQY
few | TRBJ1-2 | TRBV24-1 | ATSDRGTGYGYT
. | TRBJ2-5 | TRBV24-1 | ATSDWGQGARTQY
. | TRBJ2-3 | TRBV28 | AGRGQNTDTQY
. | TRBJ1-5 | TRBV2 | ASKKGGYSNQPQH
few | TRBJ1-4 | TRBV2 | ASSDLVQGTRGLF
. | TRBJ1-6 | TRBV27 | ASRDLVAPLH
once | TRBJ1-2 | TRBV9 | ASSPRGKENDRSYGYT
. | TRBJ1-2 | TRBV2 | ASSATANYGYT
. | TRBJ2-2 | TRBV24-1 | ATSDLNTANTGELF
. | TRBJ2-3 | TRBV7-2 | ASSVSGGASDTQY
. | TRBJ1-1 | TRBV2 | ASRGRGARNTEAF
once | TRBJ2-3 | TRBV7-2 | ASSLGTGVTDTQY
few | TRBJ2-1 | TRBV5-8 | ATPPNRGDEQF
. | TRBJ2-3 | TRBV9 | ASSATTTPVQY
once | TRBJ1-2 | TRBV5-1 | ASSLTLNNYGYT
once | TRBJ1-1 | TRBV3-1/TRBV3-2 | ASSRAGALGTEAF
. | TRBJ1-6 | TRBV7-8 | ASSLENRGLSPLH
. | TRBJ2-1 | TRBV9 | ASSVAGFSYNEQF
. | TRBJ1-6 | TRBV6-5 | ASTPVTGYDSPLH
once | TRBJ2-2 | TRBV28 | ASRLQVSTGELF
. | TRBJ1-5 | TRBV4-2 | ASSQELVQGRQPQH
. | TRBJ2-5 | TRBV6-5 | ASRHFQAQETQY
few | TRBJ1-3 | TRBV3-1/TRBV3-2 | ASSRTGGKGNTIY
few | TRBJ1-4 | TRBV29-1 | SVEQGSEKLF
. | TRBJ1-2 | TRBV5-4 | ASSGRDREDYGYT
. | TRBJ2-6 | TRBV7-2 | ASSLDRNSGANVLT
. | TRBJ2-2 | TRBV6-5 | ASSKTGDTGELF
. | TRBJ1-4 | TRBV7-2 | ASSLYRGGTNEKLF
. | TRBJ2-4 | TRBV27 | ATMGAKNIQY
. | TRBJ2-5 | TRBV5-1 | ATSLGGVETQY
. | TRBJ1-4 | TRBV5-1 | ASTVGGTNEKLF
. | TRBJ2-2 | TRBV6-5 | ASSYQRTASGLF